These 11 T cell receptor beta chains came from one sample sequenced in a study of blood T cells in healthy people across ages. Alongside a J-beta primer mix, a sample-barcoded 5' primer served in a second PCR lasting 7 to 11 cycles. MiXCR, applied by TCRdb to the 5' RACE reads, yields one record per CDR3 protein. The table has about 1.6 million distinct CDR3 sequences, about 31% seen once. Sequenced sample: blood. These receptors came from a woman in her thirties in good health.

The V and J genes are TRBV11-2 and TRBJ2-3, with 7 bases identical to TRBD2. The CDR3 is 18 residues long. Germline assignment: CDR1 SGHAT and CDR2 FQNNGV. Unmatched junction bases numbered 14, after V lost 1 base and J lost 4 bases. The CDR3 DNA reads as TGTGCCAGCAGCTTAGGATCACTCGCCAGAGGGAGGGCAGATACGCAGTATTTT. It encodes CASSLGSLARGRADTQYF.

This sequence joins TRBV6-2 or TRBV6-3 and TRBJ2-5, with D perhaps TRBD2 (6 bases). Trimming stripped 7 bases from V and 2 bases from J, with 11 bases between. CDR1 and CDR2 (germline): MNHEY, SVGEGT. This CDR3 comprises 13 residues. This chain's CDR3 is CASMGGSQETQYF. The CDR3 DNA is TGTGCCAGCATGGGGGGAAGTCAAGAGACCCAGTACTTC.

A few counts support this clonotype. The CDR3 DNA is TGTGCCAGCAGCCCTCAGGGGGTAGACTATGGCTACACCTTC. Amino acid sequence: CASSPQGVDYGYTF. The rearrangement joins TRBV7-6 to TRBJ1-2, with TRBD1 identical over 7 bases. The CDR3 sequence is 14 residues long. Per germline, CDR1 SGHVS and CDR2 FNYEAQ. Trimming at V came to 5 bases and at J to 3 bases, leaving 6 bases not matched to a gene.

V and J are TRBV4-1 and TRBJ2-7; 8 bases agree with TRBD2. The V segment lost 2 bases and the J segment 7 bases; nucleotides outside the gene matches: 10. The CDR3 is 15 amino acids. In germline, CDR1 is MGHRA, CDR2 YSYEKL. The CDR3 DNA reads TGCGCCAGCAGCCAATCAAGCGGGAGTCAGTATGAGCAGTACTTC. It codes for CASSQSSGSQYEQYF.

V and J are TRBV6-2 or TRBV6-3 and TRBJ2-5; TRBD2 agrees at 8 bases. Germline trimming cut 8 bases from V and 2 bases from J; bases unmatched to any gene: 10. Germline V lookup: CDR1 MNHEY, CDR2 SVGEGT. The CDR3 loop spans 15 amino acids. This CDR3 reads CASGPLAGIQETQYF. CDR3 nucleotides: TGTGCCAGCGGGCCCTTAGCGGGGATTCAAGAGACCCAGTACTTC.

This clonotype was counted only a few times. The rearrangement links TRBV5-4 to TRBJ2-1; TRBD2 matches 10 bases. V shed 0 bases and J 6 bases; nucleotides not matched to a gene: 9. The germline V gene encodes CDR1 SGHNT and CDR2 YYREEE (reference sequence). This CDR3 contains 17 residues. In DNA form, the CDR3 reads TGTGCCAGCAGCTTGGCCGTTGGGGCTAGCGGGGGCAATGAGCAGTTCTTC. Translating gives CASSLAVGASGGNEQFF.

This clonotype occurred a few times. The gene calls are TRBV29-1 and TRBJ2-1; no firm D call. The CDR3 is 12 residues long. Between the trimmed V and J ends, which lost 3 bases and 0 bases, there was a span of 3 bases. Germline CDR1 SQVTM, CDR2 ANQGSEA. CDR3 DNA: TGCAGCGTTGACGGCTCCTACAATGAGCAGTTCTTC. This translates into CSVDGSYNEQFF.

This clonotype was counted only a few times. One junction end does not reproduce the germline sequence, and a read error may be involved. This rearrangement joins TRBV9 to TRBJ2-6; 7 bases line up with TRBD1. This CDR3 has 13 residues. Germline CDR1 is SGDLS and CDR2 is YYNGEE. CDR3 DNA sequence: TGTGTCAGCGGACAGGCTGGGGCCAACGTCCTGACTTTC. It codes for CVSGQAGANVLTF. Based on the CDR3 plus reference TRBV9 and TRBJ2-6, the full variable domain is DSGVTQTPKHLITATGQRVTLRCSPRSGDLSVYWYQQSLDQGLQFLIQYYNGEERAKGNILERFSAQQFPDLHSELNLSSLELGDSALYFCVSGQAGANVLTFGAGSRLTVL.

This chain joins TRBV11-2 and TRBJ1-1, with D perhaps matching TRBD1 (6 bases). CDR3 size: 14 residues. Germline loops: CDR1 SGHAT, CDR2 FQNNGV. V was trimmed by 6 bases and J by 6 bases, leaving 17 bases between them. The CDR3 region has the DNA TGTGCCAGCAGAGACCTACAGGGTTTGCCTGAAGCTTTCTTT. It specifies CASRDLQGLPEAFF.

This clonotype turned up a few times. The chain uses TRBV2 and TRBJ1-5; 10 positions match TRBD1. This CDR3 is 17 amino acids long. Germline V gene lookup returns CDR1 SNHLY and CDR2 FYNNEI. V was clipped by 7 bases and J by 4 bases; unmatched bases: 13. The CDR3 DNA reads TGTGCCAGCATGGGGAACTCCGGGACAGGGGTGAATCAGCCCCAGCATTTT. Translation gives CASMGNSGTGVNQPQHF. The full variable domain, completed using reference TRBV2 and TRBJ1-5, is EPEVTQTPSHQVTQMGQEVILRCVPISNHLYFYWYRQILGQKVEFLVSFYNNEISEKSEIFDDQFSVERPDGSNFTLKIRSTKLEDSAMYFCASMGNSGTGVNQPQHFGDGTRLSIL.

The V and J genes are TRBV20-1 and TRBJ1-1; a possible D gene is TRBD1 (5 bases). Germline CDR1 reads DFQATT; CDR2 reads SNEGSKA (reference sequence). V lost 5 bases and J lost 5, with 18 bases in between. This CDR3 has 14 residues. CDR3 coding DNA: TGCAGTGCTCTGGACCCCGGGGGAGCAACTGAAGCTTTCTTT. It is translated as CSALDPGGATEAFF.